The entry below describes one T cell receptor (beta chain). The entry originates in a study of T cell changes during pregnancy in multiple sclerosis. The CDR3 sequence is 13 residues long. CDR1 is MNHEY and CDR2 is SMNVEV in the germline V gene (reference sequence). J lost 7 bases, V lost 5 bases, and 7 bases had no gene match. Sequenced by immunoSEQ multiplex PCR; TCRdb stores in-frame clones only, minus some. The sample includes about 56,000 clones, around 87% of them seen just once. The sample was peripheral blood from another person, used as feeder cells. The TCR originated in a human donor whose cells served as feeder cells for cultures in a pregnancy study. This chain joins TRBV27 and TRBJ1-2, with 7 bases that match TRBD1. The CDR3: CASSPQGRSGYTF. The CDR3 DNA reads TGTGCCAGCAGTCCACAGGGGCGGAGTGGCTACACCTTC.